A single sample gave rise to the 32 T cell receptor beta chains below, sequenced in a study of cytomegalovirus exposure and HLA in healthy donors. 60 Vbeta and 13 Jbeta primers were used in PCR. Some clones are missing from TCRdb's copy, which holds only in-frame ones; the method was immunoSEQ multiplex PCR. The sample yields around 120,000 clones, roughly 65% seen once. The material sequenced was PBMCs. The receptors derive from a man in his forties in good health and CMV-seropositive.

The chain employs TRBV6-5 and TRBJ2-7; 12 nucleotides align to TRBD2. CDR1 is MNHEY and CDR2 is SVGAGI in the germline V gene. The CDR3 loop spans 15 amino acids. V shed 5 bases and J 5 bases; nucleotides not matched to a gene: 7. CDR3 sequence (DNA): TGTGCCAGCAGTCTGACTAGCGGGAGTATCGACGAGCAGTACTTC. Its protein product is CASSLTSGSIDEQYF.

The chain joins TRBV7-2 to TRBJ1-5, with TRBD1 matching 9 bases. The germline V gene has CDR1 SGHTA and CDR2 FQGNSA. The ends lost 2 bases at V and 4 bases at J; junction bases unmatched: 3. The CDR3 sequence is 15 residues long. The CDR3 loop is CASSLRGQGNQPQHF. In DNA form, the CDR3 reads TGTGCCAGCAGCTTACGAGGACAGGGGAATCAGCCCCAGCATTTT.

The chain carries TRBV11-2 and TRBJ2-3; 13 bases agree with TRBD2. Germline CDR1 SGHAT, CDR2 FQNNGV. The ends lost 2 bases at V and 3 bases at J; junction bases unmatched: 5. This CDR3 is 17 amino acids long. The CDR3 DNA sequence: TGTGCCAGCAGCTTACTAACTAGCGGGAGGGTAACAGATACGCAGTATTTT. Residues: CASSLLTSGRVTDTQYF. The whole variable domain, remainder taken from reference TRBV11-2 and TRBJ2-3, is EAGVAQSPRYKIIEKRQSVAFWCNPISGHATLYWYQQILGQGPKLLIQFQNNGVVDDSQLPKDRFSAERLKGVDSTLKIQPAKLEDSAVYLCASSLLTSGRVTDTQYFGPGTRLTVL.

The chain couples TRBV5-8 to TRBJ2-2, with 11 bases fitting TRBD1. The germline CDR1 and CDR2 sequences are SGHTS and YDEGEE. The trim removed 4 bases at V and 6 bases at J, leaving 8 bases unmatched. This CDR3 region has 16 residues. The CDR3 sequence: CASSPGTGGVSGELFF. In nucleotides, the CDR3 is TGTGCCAGCAGCCCCGGGACAGGGGGAGTTTCCGGGGAGCTGTTTTTT.

V and J are TRBV7-3 and TRBJ2-3, with D tentatively TRBD1 (6 bases). The CDR3 is 13 residues long. V gave up 5 bases and J gave up 4 bases, with 10 bases separating them. Germline V gene sequence: CDR1 SGHTA, CDR2 FQGTGA. As DNA, the CDR3 is TGTGCCAGCAGCATCCGACAGGCAGATACGCAGTATTTT. Residues: CASSIRQADTQYF.

This rearrangement joins TRBV6-6 to TRBJ2-1, with 8 bases identical to TRBD2. The CDR3 length is 14 residues. J gave up 7 bases and V 4 bases, and 6 bases lay outside the gene matches. Germline V gene data show CDR1 as MNHNY and CDR2 as SVGAGI (reference sequence). The CDR3 here is CASSSHGGANEQFF. CDR3 DNA sequence: TGTGCCAGCAGTTCTCACGGGGGGGCAAATGAGCAGTTCTTC.

The V call is TRBV7-2, the J call TRBJ2-2, with 7 bases identical to TRBD2. The ends lost 1 base at V and 0 bases at J; junction bases unmatched: 2. This CDR3 has 16 amino acids. Per the germline V gene, CDR1 is SGHTA and CDR2 is FQGNSA. The DNA for the CDR3 is TGTGCCAGCAGCTTAGTCGCGGGAGCGAACACCGGGGAGCTGTTTTTT. It encodes CASSLVAGANTGELFF.

The table lists this clone with a few counts. The chain combines TRBV7-8 with TRBJ2-3; no reliable D call. V was pared by 5 bases and J by 2 bases, with 2 bases between. The CDR3 sequence is 11 residues long. The germline CDR1 and CDR2 sequences are SGHVS and FQNEAQ. The CDR3 bases are TGTGCCAGCAGCCACACAGATACGCAGTATTTT. Protein sequence: CASSHTDTQYF.

This sequence joins TRBV13 and TRBJ2-1; 10 bases are a match to TRBD1. V shed 5 bases, J shed 7 bases, and the junction held 8 bases outside the gene matches. From germline, CDR1 is PRHDT and CDR2 FYEKMQ (reference sequence). CDR3 size: 15 residues. The CDR3 here is CASSPGQGVRNEQFF. CDR3 nucleotide sequence: TGTGCCAGCAGCCCCGGACAGGGGGTGCGGAATGAGCAGTTCTTC.

The V and J genes are TRBV5-4 and TRBJ2-7; TRBD1 is a possible D gene (5 bases). V was clipped by 7 bases and J by 0 bases, with 14 bases between them. CDR3 length equals 14 residues. Germline V gene lookup returns CDR1 SGHNT and CDR2 YYREEE (reference sequence). CDR3 DNA: TGTGCCAGCGGCAACAGGACCCTCTCCTACGAGCAGTACTTC. This gives the protein CASGNRTLSYEQYF.

V gene TRBV19 combines with J gene TRBJ1-1, with 9 nucleotides matching TRBD1. The CDR3 sequence is 14 residues long. The germline gives CDR1 LNHDA, CDR2 SQIVND (reference sequence). V shed 5 bases and J 5 bases; nucleotides not matched to a gene: 6. The CDR3 DNA reads as TGTGCCAGTAGTCCCGGGACAGGGCAGACTGAAGCTTTCTTT. Protein product: CASSPGTGQTEAFF.

The chain combines TRBV27 with TRBJ2-3, with unresolved D. This CDR3 has 14 amino acids. CDR1 is MNHEY and CDR2 is SMNVEV in the germline V gene (reference sequence). V shed 2 bases and J shed 1 base, with 7 bases lying between them. As DNA, the CDR3 is TGTGCCAGCAGTTTAGATCGAGGCACAGATACGCAGTATTTT. This sequence encodes CASSLDRGTDTQYF.

V usage is TRBV15 and J usage is TRBJ2-7; 7 bases are shared with TRBD2. The CDR3 consists of 15 residues. CDR1 is LNHNV and CDR2 is YYDKDF in the germline V gene (reference sequence). V was pared by 1 base and J by 5 bases, with 8 bases of the junction left unmatched. The CDR3 region is CATSRAGGSVDEQYF. The DNA for the CDR3 is TGTGCCACCAGCAGAGCGGGCGGGAGTGTCGACGAGCAGTACTTC.

This clone appeared a few times. The rearrangement links TRBV6-1 to TRBJ2-2; 7 bases align to TRBD1. CDR1 and CDR2 (germline): MNHNS, SASEGT. V trimming: 6 bases; J trimming: 10 bases; junction bases outside the gene matches: 14. CDR3 size: 15 residues. The CDR3: CASSTGTEISEELFF. CDR3 in DNA: TGTGCCAGCAGCACCGGGACAGAGATTAGCGAGGAGCTGTTTTTT.

The gene calls are TRBV5-1 and TRBJ2-2, with 8 bases fitting TRBD1. The CDR3 consists of 18 residues. Germline trimming cut 6 bases from V and 3 bases from J; bases unmatched to any gene: 16. CDR1 is SGHRS and CDR2 is YFSETQ in the germline V gene. CDR3 bases: TGCGCCAGCAATCGACAGGGGTCGCTACTTGGGTACACCGGGGAGCTGTTTTTT. Translated, it gives CASNRQGSLLGYTGELFF.

The rearrangement joins TRBV7-2 to TRBJ2-1; 10 bases are shared with TRBD2. V trimming: 5 bases; J trimming: 3 bases; junction bases outside the gene matches: 4. Per germline, CDR1 SGHTA and CDR2 FQGNSA. This CDR3 has 15 amino acids. CDR3 sequence (DNA): TGTGCCAGCAGCGAAAGCGGGGGGGACTACAATGAGCAGTTCTTC. Its protein product is CASSESGGDYNEQFF.

V usage is TRBV5-1 and J usage is TRBJ1-2, with TRBD1 matching 10 bases. J gave up 6 bases and V 0 bases, and 5 bases lay outside the gene matches. Germline V lookup: CDR1 SGHRS, CDR2 YFSETQ. This CDR3 spans 15 amino acids. CDR3 DNA sequence: TGCGCCAGCAGCTTGGAGACAGGGGGCTGGAATGGCTACACCTTC. Amino acid sequence: CASSLETGGWNGYTF.

V usage is TRBV25-1 and J usage is TRBJ2-7; TRBD1 is a possible D gene (5 bases). Germline-derived CDR1 and CDR2 are MGHDK and SYGVNS. Trimming shortened V by 4 bases and J by 3 bases, and 13 bases separated the two germline ends. The CDR3 consists of 14 residues. CDR3 region: CASSALGRDYEQYF. In DNA form, the CDR3 reads TGTGCCAGCAGTGCGCTGGGCAGGGACTACGAGCAGTACTTC.

The CDR3: CASSYSRGFHEQYF. The CDR3 DNA follows: TGTGCCAGCAGTTACTCGAGGGGGTTCCACGAGCAGTACTTC. V is TRBV6-5 and J is TRBJ2-7, with a tentative D call TRBD1 (6 bases). Germline V gene lookup returns CDR1 MNHEY and CDR2 SVGAGI. Trimming cost V 0 bases and J 5 bases, with 11 bases left between them. The CDR3 consists of 14 residues.

The genes are TRBV7-6 and TRBJ2-7; D call uncertain. Germline CDR1 is SGHVS and CDR2 is FNYEAQ. The CDR3 is 12 residues long. With 4 bases removed from V and 9 bases from J, the gap between germline ends came to 13 bases. CDR3 DNA sequence: TGTGCCAGCAGCTCCCTAAGTGATAGGCAGTACTTC. Translation gives CASSSLSDRQYF. Together with reference TRBV7-6 and TRBJ2-7, the CDR3 gives the full variable domain: GAGVSQSPRYKVTKRGQDVALRCDPISGHVSLYWYRQALGQGPEFLTYFNYEAQQDKSGLPNDRFSAERPEGSISTLTIQRTEQRDSAMYRCASSSLSDRQYFGPGTRLTVT.

The chain links TRBV7-9 to TRBJ1-3; perhaps TRBD1 as D (5 bases). Trimming shortened V by 11 bases and J by 0 bases, and 17 bases separated the two germline ends. Germline V gene data show CDR1 as SEHNR and CDR2 as FQNEAQ (reference sequence). This CDR3 contains 15 residues. The CDR3 spells CAGGAGESSGNTIYF. As DNA, the CDR3 is TGTGCCGGCGGGGCGGGGGAGAGCTCTGGAAACACCATATATTTT.

The chain carries TRBV6-6 and TRBJ2-1; 9 nucleotides line up with TRBD2. Germline V gives CDR1 MNHNY, CDR2 SVGAGI (reference sequence). Trimming at V came to 4 bases and at J to 4 bases, leaving 8 bases not matched to a gene. This CDR3 has 16 residues. In nucleotides, the CDR3 is TGTGCCAGCAGTTCCCCACAGCGGGGGGATTACAATGAGCAGTTCTTC. Its protein product is CASSSPQRGDYNEQFF.

The chain is built from TRBV5-1 and TRBJ1-1, with D uncertain. Germline lookup yields CDR1 SGHRS and CDR2 YFSETQ. The CDR3 length is 14 residues. The V end lost 2 bases, the J end lost 1 base, and 9 bases lay between the germline ends. CDR3 sequence: CASSLTAENTEAFF. CDR3 nucleotide sequence: TGCGCCAGCAGCTTAACAGCCGAGAACACTGAAGCTTTCTTT.

The chain combines TRBV27 with TRBJ2-7, with 9 bases identical to TRBD2. The CDR3 has 21 residues. CDR1 and CDR2 (germline): MNHEY, SMNVEV (reference sequence). V lost 5 bases and J lost 3; bases outside the gene matches: 26. DNA for the CDR3: TGTGCCAGCAGTGGACAGGTGCCACGACTAGCGGCTAAGGTTAGCGTCTACGAGCAGTACTTC. Translation gives CASSGQVPRLAAKVSVYEQYF.

The chain combines TRBV4-1 with TRBJ1-2, with TRBD1 as a possible D gene (5 bases). The germline CDR1 and CDR2 sequences are MGHRA and YSYEKL. V was clipped by 6 bases and J by 2 bases, with 19 bases between them. The CDR3 has 16 residues. Written as DNA, the CDR3 is TGCGCCAGCAGAACCAACGTACAGGAAGTCAACTATGGCTACACCTTC. This encodes CASRTNVQEVNYGYTF.

The chain carries TRBV28 and TRBJ2-7; 7 bases line up with TRBD1. The CDR3 covers 13 residues. With 4 bases clipped from V and 4 bases from J, the junction kept 4 bases outside the gene matches. Germline loops: CDR1 MDHEN, CDR2 SYDVKM. The DNA of the CDR3 is TGTGCCAGCAGTTACCCGGACAGGTACGAGCAGTACTTC. Encoded protein: CASSYPDRYEQYF.

The chain links TRBV6-5 to TRBJ1-2, with 10 nucleotides matching TRBD1. CDR3 length: 15 residues. The V gene end was trimmed by 6 bases and the J gene end by 3 bases; junction bases not matched to a gene: 7. Germline CDR1 MNHEY, CDR2 SVGAGI. The CDR3 sequence: CASRPYGQGDYGYTF. The CDR3, as DNA: TGTGCCAGCAGACCCTACGGACAGGGGGACTATGGCTACACCTTC.

In this sample, this clone turned up a few times. The chain joins TRBV11-2 to TRBJ1-3, with TRBD1 as a possible D gene (5 bases). Trimming cost V 1 base and J 1 base, with 8 bases left between them. Per the germline V gene, CDR1 is SGHAT and CDR2 is FQNNGV. The length of the CDR3 is 15 residues. CDR3 sequence (DNA): TGTGCCAGCAGCTTAGCGGGGGGGTCTGGAAACACCATATATTTT. Its protein is CASSLAGGSGNTIYF.

The chain recombines TRBV5-1 with TRBJ2-3, with 8 bases aligning to TRBD2. Germline V gene lookup returns CDR1 SGHRS and CDR2 YFSETQ. V lost 2 bases, J lost 0 bases, and 5 bases stayed unmatched. CDR3 size: 16 residues. The DNA of the CDR3 is TGCGCCAGCAGCTTCATAGCGGGGCGAAGCACAGATACGCAGTATTTT. This codes for CASSFIAGRSTDTQYF.

In this sample, this clone turned up a few times. The chain links TRBV18 to TRBJ2-5; D is unclear. There are 13 residues in the CDR3. Germline V gene lookup returns CDR1 KGHSH and CDR2 LQKENI. Between the trimmed V and J ends, which lost 8 bases and 5 bases, there was a span of 15 bases. The CDR3 region is CASDPVGLETQYF. DNA of the CDR3: TGTGCCAGCGACCCAGTGGGCTTGGAGACCCAGTACTTC.

V gene TRBV16 combines with J gene TRBJ1-4; D call uncertain. The CDR3 has 16 residues. Germline V gene data show CDR1 as KGHSY and CDR2 as FQNENV. Trimming pared 0 bases from V and 0 bases from J, leaving 8 bases between. The CDR3 spells CASSQSRAATNEKLFF. The CDR3, as DNA: TGTGCCAGCAGCCAATCGAGGGCAGCAACTAATGAAAAACTGTTTTTT.

V gene TRBV4-1 combines with J gene TRBJ1-1; TRBD1 might be the D (5 bases). The CDR3 is made up of 17 amino acids. V shed 1 base and J shed 0 bases, with 15 bases lying between them. The germline V gene encodes CDR1 MGHRA and CDR2 YSYEKL. CDR3 in amino acids: CASSQGGLTFMNTEAFF. Written as DNA, the CDR3 is TGCGCCAGCAGCCAAGGGGGACTAACGTTCATGAACACTGAAGCTTTCTTT.